These 21 T cell receptor beta chains were sequenced from one sample in a study of blood T cell repertoires in COVID-19. Assay: immunoSEQ multiplex PCR; the TCRdb copy retains only in-frame clones and omits some. Among about 160,000 clones, around 85% were seen once, and the ten largest hold 1.2%. Sequencing was done on a sample of peripheral blood. The receptors come from a man aged 55 to 69 who had recovered from COVID-19.

This chain uses TRBV30 with TRBJ2-2; 9 bases match TRBD2. In germline, CDR1 is GTSNPN, CDR2 SVGIG (reference sequence). The CDR3 has 17 amino acids. Losses at the gene ends were 0 bases for V and 0 bases for J; bases not matched to a gene: 5. The CDR3 bases are TGTGCCTGGAGTGTGGCAGCGGGGGGATCGAACACCGGGGAGCTGTTTTTT. Amino acids: CAWSVAAGGSNTGELFF.

This chain connects TRBV4-3 to TRBJ2-4; D is unclear. Germline V gene data show CDR1 as LGHNA and CDR2 as YSLEER. Trimming pared 0 bases from V and 1 base from J, leaving 19 bases between. This CDR3 is 19 amino acids long. DNA for the CDR3: TGCGCCAGCAGCCAAGACGGCGGCCTTGGCCTTATTGCCAAAAACATTCAGTACTTC. It translates to CASSQDGGLGLIAKNIQYF.

This chain links TRBV4-3 with TRBJ1-2; the match to TRBD1 covers 8 bases. V was clipped by 0 bases and J by 4 bases; unmatched bases: 4. This CDR3 comprises 15 residues. Germline values: CDR1 LGHNA, CDR2 YSLEER. The CDR3 reads CASSQDRGPVYGYTF. The CDR3 DNA is TGCGCCAGCAGCCAAGACAGGGGGCCCGTCTATGGCTACACCTTC.

The chain employs TRBV7-3 and TRBJ2-1; TRBD2 matches 12 bases. Germline values: CDR1 SGHTA, CDR2 FQGTGA. The CDR3 is 14 residues long. V gave up 5 bases and J gave up 10 bases; unmatched junction bases: 6. As DNA, the CDR3 is TGTGCCAGCAGCCCACAGGGACTAGCGGGCGAGCAGTTCTTC. The encoded protein is CASSPQGLAGEQFF.

In regard to this clone: Other nucleotide sequences from this sample produce the same CDR3. The CDR3 protein is CASSLAPAPGGEKLFF. The CDR3 region has the DNA TGTGCCAGCAGCTTAGCCCCGGCCCCGGGGGGTGAAAAACTGTTTTTT. This chain connects TRBV13 to TRBJ1-4; D perhaps matches TRBD1 (5 bases). Trimming took off 1 base at V and 7 bases at J, with 16 bases between the two ends. Germline V CDR1 and CDR2: PRHDT, FYEKMQ (reference sequence). This CDR3 comprises 16 residues.

The chain uses TRBV6-2 or TRBV6-3 and TRBJ1-5, with D possibly TRBD1 on 5 matching bases. Germline CDR1 MNHEY, CDR2 SVGEGT. This CDR3 comprises 15 residues. Trimming removed 0 bases from V and 3 bases from J, with 9 bases in between. CDR3 loop: CASSYSAGHNQPQHF. The DNA of the CDR3 is TGTGCCAGCAGTTACTCGGCAGGGCACAATCAGCCCCAGCATTTT.

The chain carries TRBV6-5 and TRBJ1-2; TRBD1 might be the D (5 bases). The CDR3 spans 14 residues. The germline gives CDR1 MNHEY, CDR2 SVGAGI. Trimming took 0 bases from V and 1 from J, leaving 6 bases between them. The CDR3 bases are TGTGCCAGCAGTTACTCCAGGGATAACTATGGCTACACCTTC. Protein: CASSYSRDNYGYTF.

V gene TRBV3-1 (or the pseudogene TRBV3-2) combines with J gene TRBJ2-1; 15 nucleotides agree with TRBD2. After removal of 3 bases from V and 8 bases from J, the junction contained 14 bases not matched to a gene. This CDR3 is 19 amino acids long. CDR1 and CDR2 from the germline V gene are LGHDT and YNNKEL (reference sequence). The CDR3 nucleotides read TGTGCCAGCAGCCAGGCCGGTGGACTAGCGGGGGGGCGGGTGGATGAGCAGTTCTTC. Protein: CASSQAGGLAGGRVDEQFF.

The chain recombines TRBV7-9 with TRBJ2-5, with a tentative D call TRBD1 (5 bases). CDR1 is SEHNR, CDR2 FQNEAQ, per germline (reference sequence). V was clipped by 4 bases and J by 3 bases, with 12 bases between them. The CDR3 consists of 14 residues. The chain's CDR3 is CASSSPQGKETQYF. Here the CDR3 DNA reads TGTGCCAGCAGCTCACCCCAGGGAAAAGAGACCCAGTACTTC.

The J gene is TRBJ2-6, the V gene TRBV19; 12 nucleotides align to TRBD2. Germline V gene data show CDR1 as LNHDA and CDR2 as SQIVND (reference sequence). This CDR3 comprises 19 residues. V trimming: 5 bases; J trimming: 0 bases; junction bases outside the gene matches: 8. CDR3 in amino acids: CASSPRTSGVVSGANVLTF. CDR3 sequence (DNA): TGTGCCAGTAGTCCGCGGACTAGCGGGGTCGTCTCTGGGGCCAACGTCCTGACTTTC.

V is TRBV6-1 and J is TRBJ2-7; no clear D. The CDR3 has 15 amino acids. Trimming took 3 bases from V and 0 from J, leaving 12 bases between them. Germline CDR1 is MNHNS and CDR2 is SASEGT. DNA of the CDR3: TGTGCCAGCAGTGATCATGGCACCTTCTCCTACGAGCAGTACTTC. Translating gives CASSDHGTFSYEQYF.

The V gene is TRBV12-5, the J gene TRBJ2-3, with 7 bases identical to TRBD1. CDR1 and CDR2 from the germline V gene are LGHNT and FRNRAP. V trimming: 4 bases; J trimming: 1 base; junction bases outside the gene matches: 5. The CDR3 is made up of 15 amino acids. The CDR3 spells CASGSEGGGTDTQYF. The CDR3 DNA is TGTGCTAGTGGTTCCGAAGGGGGCGGCACAGATACGCAGTATTTT.

This clone has just one count. This chain links TRBV5-1 with TRBJ2-5; 11 positions match TRBD2. Germline V gives CDR1 SGHRS, CDR2 YFSETQ. Losses at the gene ends were 4 bases for V and 7 bases for J; bases not matched to a gene: 9. The CDR3 length is 15 residues. In DNA form, the CDR3 reads TGCGCCAGCAGCGTAGCGGGGGGGCCTCGGGGGACCCAGTACTTC. It yields the protein CASSVAGGPRGTQYF. Full variable domain (remainder filled in from reference TRBV5-1 and TRBJ2-5): KAGVTQTPRYLIKTRGQQVTLSCSPISGHRSVSWYQQTPGQGLQFLFEYFSETQRNKGNFPGRFSGRQFSNSRSEMNVSTLELGDSALYLCASSVAGGPRGTQYFGPGTRLLVL.

The chain employs TRBV30 and TRBJ1-4; tentatively, D is TRBD1 (6 bases). The CDR3 loop spans 14 amino acids. The V end was cut by 5 bases, the J end by 7 bases, with 17 bases between. Germline V gives CDR1 GTSNPN, CDR2 SVGIG (reference sequence). For the CDR3, the DNA is TGTGCCTGGGGACTACAGGGTGGTACTGAAAAACTGTTTTTT. Its translation is CAWGLQGGTEKLFF.

The chain links TRBV19 to TRBJ2-7, with TRBD1 matching 8 bases. Germline V gene sequence: CDR1 LNHDA, CDR2 SQIVND (reference sequence). This CDR3 is built from 13 residues. V gave up 9 bases and J gave up 3 bases; unmatched junction bases: 7. The CDR3 reads CASATGADYEQYF. The CDR3 bases are TGTGCCAGCGCGACAGGGGCGGACTACGAGCAGTACTTC.

V usage is TRBV5-1 and J usage is TRBJ2-1, with 8 bases aligning to TRBD2. Trimming cost V 0 bases and J 9 bases; bases outside gene matches: 17. This CDR3 comprises 18 residues. Germline CDR1 reads SGHRS; CDR2 reads YFSETQ. The chain's CDR3 is CASSLEEGGGPRTTEQFF. The CDR3 nucleotides are TGCGCCAGCAGCTTGGAAGAGGGCGGGGGGCCAAGGACTACTGAGCAGTTCTTC.

The V and J genes are TRBV27 and TRBJ2-1; tentatively, D is TRBD1 (5 bases). CDR1 is MNHEY and CDR2 is SMNVEV in the germline V gene (reference sequence). Deletions cut 7 bases from V and 6 bases from J, with 19 bases between. The CDR3 sequence is 15 residues long. The CDR3 nucleotides are TGTGCCAGCAATATTGGGGCCCTGGGGTCCAATGAGCAGTTCTTC. Residues: CASNIGALGSNEQFF.

Concerning this clone itself: Other DNA sequences in this specimen translate into the identical CDR3. This chain joins TRBV5-6 and TRBJ2-7, with TRBD1 identical over 8 bases. Trimming at V came to 4 bases and at J to 6 bases, leaving 9 bases not matched to a gene. The CDR3 runs 14 residues. Germline assignment: CDR1 SGHDT and CDR2 YYEEEE. The CDR3 DNA sequence: TGTGCCAGCAGCCCAAGGACAGGGACGGGCGAGCAGTACTTC. Encoded protein: CASSPRTGTGEQYF. The full variable domain, in which reference TRBV5-6 and TRBJ2-7 provide the parts outside the CDR3, is DAGVTQSPTHLIKTRGQQVTLRCSPKSGHDTVSWYQQALGQGPQFIFQYYEEEERQRGNFPDRFSGHQFPNYSSELNVNALLLGDSALYLCASSPRTGTGEQYFGPGTRLTVT.

The genes are TRBV24-1 and TRBJ1-1, with D unclear. Germline loops: CDR1 KGHDR, CDR2 SFDVKD. CDR3 length: 12 residues. V lost 3 bases to trimming and J lost 5 bases, with 6 bases between them. The CDR3 coding sequence is TGTGCCACCAGTGATGGCCTGACTGAAGCTTTCTTT. Its protein product is CATSDGLTEAFF.

The gene calls are TRBV5-1 and TRBJ2-7; the match to TRBD1 covers 9 bases. The J segment lost 0 bases and the V segment lost 4 bases, leaving 11 bases of the junction unmatched. The CDR3 totals 17 residues. Germline CDR1 is SGHRS and CDR2 is YFSETQ. DNA for the CDR3: TGCGCCAGCAGCATCTTCCCCGGGACAGGGAGCTCCTACGAGCAGTACTTC. It is translated as CASSIFPGTGSSYEQYF.

This clone was detected a few times. V gene TRBV11-3 combines with J gene TRBJ2-2; D ambiguous. V was shortened by 4 bases and J by 4 bases, with 10 bases between the two germline ends. Germline V gene sequence: CDR1 SGHNT, CDR2 YENEEA. The CDR3 is 14 amino acids. In DNA form, the CDR3 reads TGTGCCAGCAGCTCTACTATCGGCACCGGGGAGCTGTTTTTT. It codes for CASSSTIGTGELFF.